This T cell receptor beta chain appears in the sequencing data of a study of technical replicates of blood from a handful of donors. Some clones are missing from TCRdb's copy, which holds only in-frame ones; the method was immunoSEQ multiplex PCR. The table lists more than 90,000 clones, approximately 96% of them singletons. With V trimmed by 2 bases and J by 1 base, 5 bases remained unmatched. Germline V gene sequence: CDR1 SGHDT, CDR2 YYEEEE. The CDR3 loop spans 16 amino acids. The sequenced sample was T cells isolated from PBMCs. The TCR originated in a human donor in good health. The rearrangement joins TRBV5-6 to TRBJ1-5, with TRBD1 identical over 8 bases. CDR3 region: CASSFMGTGSNQPQHF. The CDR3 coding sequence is TGTGCCAGCAGCTTTATGGGGACAGGAAGCAATCAGCCCCAGCATTTT.